Shown below are 14 T cell receptor beta chains from a single sample sequenced in a study of T-cell memory formation after mild COVID-19. MiXCR was run by TCRdb on the 5' RACE reads, yielding one entry per CDR3 protein. Here the sample spans some 320,000 distinct CDR3 sequences, about a sixth being singletons. Sequencing was performed on PBMCs or a T cell subset sorted from them (not recorded which). These TCRs come from a man between 18 and 29 years old who had mild COVID-19 (a few samples of this study predate the infection). Cell type and time point are not known.

This clonotype was observed at least ten times. The CDR3 loop is CASSATYNEQFF. CDR3 DNA sequence: TGTGCCAGCAGTGCCACCTACAATGAGCAGTTCTTC. This rearrangement joins TRBV2 to TRBJ2-1; the D is unclear. Trimming pared 4 bases from V and 2 bases from J, leaving 3 bases between. This CDR3 is built from 12 residues. The germline V gene encodes CDR1 SNHLY and CDR2 FYNNEI. The variable domain in full, with the rest retrieved from reference TRBV2 and TRBJ2-1, is EPEVTQTPSHQVTQMGQEVILRCVPISNHLYFYWYRQILGQKVEFLVSFYNNEISEKSEIFDDQFSVERPDGSNFTLKIRSTKLEDSAMYFCASSATYNEQFFGPGTRLTVL.

V usage is TRBV7-2 and J usage is TRBJ1-2, with D tentatively TRBD1 (6 bases). The CDR3 extends over 15 amino acids. V lost 0 bases to trimming and J lost 9 bases, with 17 bases between them. The V gene's germline CDR1 is SGHTA and CDR2 FQGNSA. CDR3: CASSLASSRGGSYTF. The DNA for the CDR3 is TGTGCCAGCAGCTTAGCTAGCTCCCGAGGGGGAAGCTACACCTTC.

V usage is TRBV12-3 or TRBV12-4 and J usage is TRBJ1-2, with 10 nucleotides matching TRBD1. J lost 3 bases, V lost 6 bases, and 4 bases had no gene match. This CDR3 comprises 14 residues. Written as DNA, the CDR3 is TGTGCCAGCAGGCCGGGACAGGGGCACTATGGCTACACCTTC. Residues: CASRPGQGHYGYTF.

Only a few counts were recorded for this clonotype. The chain has TRBV6-2 or TRBV6-3 and TRBJ2-5, with D perhaps TRBD2 (6 bases). CDR3 length: 13 residues. CDR1 is MNHEY, CDR2 SVGEGT, per germline. The ends were cut back, 2 bases at V and 6 bases at J, with 10 bases in the middle. The CDR3: CASSYAGPKTQYF. CDR3 nucleotides: TGTGCCAGCAGTTACGCGGGGCCGAAGACCCAGTACTTC.

V gene TRBV4-2 combines with J gene TRBJ2-1; maybe TRBD2 (7 bases). Trimming removed 2 bases from V and 8 bases from J, with 13 bases in between. There are 14 residues in the CDR3. Germline loops: CDR1 LGHNA, CDR2 YNFKEQ. The CDR3 DNA follows: TGTGCCAGCAGCCAATGGGGGGGCCCGGATGAGCAGTTCTTC. Translated: CASSQWGGPDEQFF.

The rearrangement links TRBV7-3 to TRBJ2-3; 7 bases map to TRBD1. The CDR3 runs to 14 residues. Germline V gene sequence: CDR1 SGHTA, CDR2 FQGTGA. Trimming removed 6 bases from V and 4 bases from J; junction bases left unmatched: 7. The CDR3 coding sequence is TGTGCCAGCAGGTACGGACAGGCTTCAGATACGCAGTATTTT. This codes for CASRYGQASDTQYF.

In this sample, this clonotype turned up a few times. The chain links TRBV6-2 or TRBV6-3 to TRBJ2-4, with D uncertain. The CDR3 is made up of 14 amino acids. The V gene's germline CDR1 is MNHEY and CDR2 SVGEGT. V dropped 2 bases and J dropped 3 bases, with 8 bases sitting between them. The CDR3 is CASSYERYKNIQYF. In nucleotides, the CDR3 is TGTGCCAGCAGTTACGAGAGATACAAAAACATTCAGTACTTC.

This clonotype occurred many times. The chain carries TRBV4-2 and TRBJ2-3; weak D call: TRBD2 (6 bases). Germline assignment: CDR1 LGHNA and CDR2 YNFKEQ. V shed 1 base and J shed 6 bases, with 14 bases lying between them. The CDR3 runs 15 residues. The CDR3 DNA reads as TGTGCCAGCAGCCAAGCCCAGACTAGATCGGATACGCAGTATTTT. It yields the protein CASSQAQTRSDTQYF.

J is TRBJ2-7 and V is TRBV12-3 or TRBV12-4; 8 nucleotides agree with TRBD1. The CDR3 contains 13 residues. Unmatched junction bases numbered 3, after V lost 6 bases and J lost 2 bases. In nucleotides, the CDR3 is TGTGCCAGCAGGAAACAGGGGGCCTACGAGCAGTACTTC. Protein: CASRKQGAYEQYF.

The sample holds a few counts of this clonotype. The V call is TRBV5-1, the J call TRBJ2-5; 9 bases are a match to TRBD1. Looked up from germline, CDR1 is SGHRS and CDR2 is YFSETQ. CDR3 length: 14 amino acids. V shed 6 bases and J 5 bases; nucleotides not matched to a gene: 8. CDR3 in DNA: TGCGCCAGCAACCAAGGGACAGGGAGGGAGACCCAGTACTTC. The encoded protein is CASNQGTGRETQYF.

This chain connects TRBV11-2 to TRBJ1-1; a weak D match, TRBD1 (6 bases). The V gene's germline CDR1 is SGHAT and CDR2 FQNNGV. This CDR3 comprises 16 residues. Trimming took off 5 bases at V and 4 bases at J, with 20 bases between the two ends. CDR3 coding DNA: TGTGCCAGCAGCCTCCATGGGGGGCGAGATGTCACTGAAGCTTTCTTT. Protein sequence: CASSLHGGRDVTEAFF.

The chain couples TRBV7-9 to TRBJ2-7; 13 nucleotides agree with TRBD2. CDR3 size: 17 residues. Trimming removed 4 bases from V and 6 bases from J; junction bases left unmatched: 12. Germline CDR1 is SEHNR and CDR2 is FQNEAQ (reference sequence). The CDR3 nucleotides are TGTGCCAGCAGCTCAGGGACTAGCGGGGCCCGCTCGGGCGAGCAGTACGTC. Residues: CASSSGTSGARSGEQYV.

The sample holds a few counts of this clonotype. The chain recombines TRBV7-2 with TRBJ2-5, with D possibly TRBD1 on 6 matching bases. Germline V CDR1 and CDR2: SGHTA, FQGNSA. Trimming removed 5 bases at V and 1 base at J, with 8 bases between. The CDR3 covers 13 residues. CDR3 nucleotide sequence: TGTGCCAGCAGCGACAGGAGCCAAGAGACCCAGTACTTC. This translates into CASSDRSQETQYF.

This clonotype was counted only a few times. The gene calls are TRBV9 and TRBJ2-5, with D perhaps TRBD1 or TRBD2 (6 bases each). The CDR3 totals 15 residues. In germline, CDR1 is SGDLS, CDR2 YYNGEE. V lost 4 bases to trimming and J lost 5 bases, with 18 bases between them. CDR3 sequence: CASSNSLGGLETQYF. DNA of the CDR3: TGTGCCAGCAGCAACTCCTTGGGGGGCCTCGAGACCCAGTACTTC.